This is a list of T cell receptor beta chains from one sample in a study of T-cell memory formation after mild COVID-19. TCRdb re-derived calls from the 5' RACE reads in MiXCR, one entry per CDR3 protein. The sample includes 250,000 to 350,000 distinct CDR3 sequences, 15% of them seen just once. The specimen sequenced was PBMCs or a T cell subset sorted from them (not recorded which). These receptors all stem from a man between 18 and 29 years old who had mild COVID-19 (a few samples of this study predate the infection). Cell type and time point are not known. Both conserved end residues are part of each CDR3. The D gene is left open where the match is weak. Size tells how often a clone was seen (once, few, many) or the class of an expanded clone, and some rows leave it out.

DNA	CDR3	V	J	D	size
TGTGCCAGCAGCTTTGGGACAGGCATCAATGAGCAGTTCTTC	CASSFGTGINEQFF	TRBV11-2	TRBJ2-1	TRBD1	-
TGCAGTGCTAGGGGACTAGGCGGTATTGAGACCCAGTACTTC	CSARGLGGIETQYF	TRBV20-1	TRBJ2-5	TRBD2	-
TGTGCCAGCAGTTACTCGACGTATCGCGGAGCTTTCTTT	CASSYSTYRGAFF	TRBV6-5	TRBJ1-1	-	few
TGTGCCAGCAGTTTACAGGACGGTAACACTGAAGCTTTCTTT	CASSLQDGNTEAFF	TRBV27	TRBJ1-1	-	few
TGCAGTGCTAGAGTACCCCTAGCGCGAGAGACCCAGTACTTC	CSARVPLARETQYF	TRBV20-1	TRBJ2-5	-	-
TGTGCCAGCACCTGGGGGCAAGGGGGCAATGAGCAGTTCTTC	CASTWGQGGNEQFF	TRBV6-5	TRBJ2-1	-	-
TGCGCCAGCAGTTATGGTACAATATATGGCTACACCTTC	CASSYGTIYGYTF	TRBV5-1	TRBJ1-2	-	many
TGCGCCAGCAGCCGCCCGCCGGGGGGGAGCTCCTACGAGCAGTACTTC	CASSRPPGGSSYEQYF	TRBV4-3	TRBJ2-7	TRBD2	-
TGTGCCAGCAGTGACAGGGGAGCGGGGGCCAACGTCCTGACTTTC	CASSDRGAGANVLTF	TRBV6-2/TRBV6-3	TRBJ2-6	TRBD1	-
TGCGCCAGCACCAGCGCCGGGGCGGGGAATGAGCAGTTCTTC	CASTSAGAGNEQFF	TRBV5-1	TRBJ2-1	-	-
TGTGCCAGCAGCTTAGTTCCTAGCGGGGGTCATGATACGCAGTATTTT	CASSLVPSGGHDTQYF	TRBV7-6	TRBJ2-3	TRBD2	few
TGTGCCAGCACCCCAGGACAGGGCCGCTACGAGCAGTACTTC	CASTPGQGRYEQYF	TRBV6-1	TRBJ2-7	TRBD1	-
TGTGCCAGCAGTTTAATCGAGGGGGCCTACTATGGCTACACCTTC	CASSLIEGAYYGYTF	TRBV28	TRBJ1-2	TRBD1	few
TGTGCCAGCAGTCCGACAGGGTCGAGTCAGCCCCAGCATTTT	CASSPTGSSQPQHF	TRBV6-5	TRBJ1-5	TRBD1	few
TGTGCCAGCGGACCCGCAGGGGGTCGCACTGAAGCTTTCTTT	CASGPAGGRTEAFF	TRBV6-6	TRBJ1-1	TRBD1	few
TGTGCCATCAGGACAGGGGCCGATCAGCCCCAGCATTTT	CAIRTGADQPQHF	TRBV10-3	TRBJ1-5	TRBD1	few
TGTGCCAGCAGCGTTCGCAGGGGAGATTCACCCCTCCACTTT	CASSVRRGDSPLHF	TRBV9	TRBJ1-6	-	-
TGTGCCAGCAGCATCACAGGGGTTAGCTCCTACGAGCAGTACTTC	CASSITGVSSYEQYF	TRBV9	TRBJ2-7	TRBD1	-
TGCAGTGCTGTCAGGGTTGACATTAATGGCTACACCTTC	CSAVRVDINGYTF	TRBV20-1	TRBJ1-2	-	many
TGCAGTGCAACTACTAGCGGAAGCACAGATACGCAGTATTTT	CSATTSGSTDTQYF	TRBV20-1	TRBJ2-3	TRBD2	-
TGTGCCAGCAGGGTGGGGCCAGGGCCTGGGGCCAACGTCCTGACTTTC	CASRVGPGPGANVLTF	TRBV5-4	TRBJ2-6	-	few
TGCAGCGTTGAGAGGGGAAACACTGAAGCTTTCTTT	CSVERGNTEAFF	TRBV29-1	TRBJ1-1	-	-